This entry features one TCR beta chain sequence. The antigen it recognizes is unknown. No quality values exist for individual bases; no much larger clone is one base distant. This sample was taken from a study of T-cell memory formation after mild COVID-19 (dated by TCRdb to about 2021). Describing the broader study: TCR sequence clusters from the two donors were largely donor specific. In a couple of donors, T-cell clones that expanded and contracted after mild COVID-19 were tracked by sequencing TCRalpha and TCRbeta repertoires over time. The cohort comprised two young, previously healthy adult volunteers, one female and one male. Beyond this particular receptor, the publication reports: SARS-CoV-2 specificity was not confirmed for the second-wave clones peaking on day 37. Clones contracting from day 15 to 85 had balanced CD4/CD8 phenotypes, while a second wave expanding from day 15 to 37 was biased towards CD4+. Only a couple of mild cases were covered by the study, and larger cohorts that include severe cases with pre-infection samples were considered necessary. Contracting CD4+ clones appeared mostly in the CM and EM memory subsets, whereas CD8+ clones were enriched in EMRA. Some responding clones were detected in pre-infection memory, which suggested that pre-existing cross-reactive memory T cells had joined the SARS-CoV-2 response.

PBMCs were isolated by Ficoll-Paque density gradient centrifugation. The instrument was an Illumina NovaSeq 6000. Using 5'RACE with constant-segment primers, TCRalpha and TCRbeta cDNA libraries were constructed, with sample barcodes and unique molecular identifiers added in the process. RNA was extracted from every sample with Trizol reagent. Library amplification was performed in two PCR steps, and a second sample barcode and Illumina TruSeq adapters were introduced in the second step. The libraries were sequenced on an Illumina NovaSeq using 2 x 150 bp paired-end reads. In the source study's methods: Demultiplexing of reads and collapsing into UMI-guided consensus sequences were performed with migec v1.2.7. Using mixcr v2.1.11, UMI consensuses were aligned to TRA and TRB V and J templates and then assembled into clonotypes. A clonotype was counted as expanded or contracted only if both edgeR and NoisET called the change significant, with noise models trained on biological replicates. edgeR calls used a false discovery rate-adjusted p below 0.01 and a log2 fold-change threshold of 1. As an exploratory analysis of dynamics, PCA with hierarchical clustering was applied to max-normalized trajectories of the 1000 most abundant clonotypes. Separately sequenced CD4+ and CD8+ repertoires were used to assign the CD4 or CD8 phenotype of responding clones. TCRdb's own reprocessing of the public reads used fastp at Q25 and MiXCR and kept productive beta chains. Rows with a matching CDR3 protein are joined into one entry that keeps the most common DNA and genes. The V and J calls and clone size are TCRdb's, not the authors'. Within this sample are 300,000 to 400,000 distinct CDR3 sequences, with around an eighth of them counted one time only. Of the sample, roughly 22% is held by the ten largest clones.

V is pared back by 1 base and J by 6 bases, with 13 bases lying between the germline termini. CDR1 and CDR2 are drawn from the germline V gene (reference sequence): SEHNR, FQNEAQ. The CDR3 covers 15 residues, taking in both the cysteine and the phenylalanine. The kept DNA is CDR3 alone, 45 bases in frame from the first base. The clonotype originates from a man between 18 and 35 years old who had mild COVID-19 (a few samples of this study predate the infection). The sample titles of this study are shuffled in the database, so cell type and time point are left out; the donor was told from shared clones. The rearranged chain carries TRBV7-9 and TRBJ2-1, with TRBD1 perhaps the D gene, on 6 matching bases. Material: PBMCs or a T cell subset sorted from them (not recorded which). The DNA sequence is TGTGCCAGCAGCTTAGTCGCACTAGGGGGCAATGAGCAGTTCTTC. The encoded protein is CASSLVALGGNEQFF.